This T cell receptor (beta chain) was recorded in a study of T cells after yellow fever vaccination. Study-wide background: Preparation of fractions with low cell numbers was performed using SMART-Seq v4 Ultra Low Input. General study points: The secondary T-cell response peaked on day 5, not day 15, but was weaker. Boosting was followed by the reappearance of most primary-vaccination clones (roughly 95% CD4, about 90% CD8).

This CDR3 has 15 residues. Trimming shortened V by 5 bases and J by 2 bases, and 10 bases separated the two germline ends. Germline CDR1 reads SEHNR; CDR2 reads FQNEAQ (reference sequence). Using its own MiXCR run on the 5' RACE reads, TCRdb lists one record per CDR3 protein. The sample records around 300,000 distinct CDR3 sequences, roughly 4.3% being singletons. This clonotype showed up many times. Its specificity is not known. This sample comprised PBMCs, obtained 5 days after the yellow fever booster vaccination. The chain combines TRBV7-9 with TRBJ2-6; no reliable D call. The sequence came from a man aged 18-30 years who received the YFV17D yellow fever vaccine. The CDR3 here is CASSRLTPGANVLTF. In DNA form, the CDR3 reads TGTGCCAGCAGCCGCCTTACCCCTGGGGCCAACGTCCTGACTTTC. The full variable domain, its missing parts supplied by reference TRBV7-9 and TRBJ2-6, is DTGVSQNPRHKITKRGQNVTFRCDPISEHNRLYWYRQTLGQGPEFLTYFQNEAQLEKSRLLSDRFSAERPKGSFSTLEIQRTEQGDSAMYLCASSRLTPGANVLTFGAGSRLTVL.